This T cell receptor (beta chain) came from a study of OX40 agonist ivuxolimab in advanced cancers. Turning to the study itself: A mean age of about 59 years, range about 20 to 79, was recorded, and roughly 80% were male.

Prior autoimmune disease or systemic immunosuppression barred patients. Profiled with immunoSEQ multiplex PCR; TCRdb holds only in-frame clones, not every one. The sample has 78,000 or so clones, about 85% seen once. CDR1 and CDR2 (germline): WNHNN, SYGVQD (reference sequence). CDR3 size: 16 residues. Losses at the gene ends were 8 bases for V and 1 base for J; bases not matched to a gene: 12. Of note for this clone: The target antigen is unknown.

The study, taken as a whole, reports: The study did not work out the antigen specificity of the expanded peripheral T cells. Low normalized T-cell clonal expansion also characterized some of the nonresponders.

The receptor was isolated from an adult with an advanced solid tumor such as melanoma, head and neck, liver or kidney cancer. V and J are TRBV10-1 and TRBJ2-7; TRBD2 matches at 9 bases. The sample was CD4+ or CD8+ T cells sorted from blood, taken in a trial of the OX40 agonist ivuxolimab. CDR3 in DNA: TGCGCCAGCCCTTCCCGCGGGAGGGCCCTGTCCTACGAGCAGTACTTC. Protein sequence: CASPSRGRALSYEQYF.